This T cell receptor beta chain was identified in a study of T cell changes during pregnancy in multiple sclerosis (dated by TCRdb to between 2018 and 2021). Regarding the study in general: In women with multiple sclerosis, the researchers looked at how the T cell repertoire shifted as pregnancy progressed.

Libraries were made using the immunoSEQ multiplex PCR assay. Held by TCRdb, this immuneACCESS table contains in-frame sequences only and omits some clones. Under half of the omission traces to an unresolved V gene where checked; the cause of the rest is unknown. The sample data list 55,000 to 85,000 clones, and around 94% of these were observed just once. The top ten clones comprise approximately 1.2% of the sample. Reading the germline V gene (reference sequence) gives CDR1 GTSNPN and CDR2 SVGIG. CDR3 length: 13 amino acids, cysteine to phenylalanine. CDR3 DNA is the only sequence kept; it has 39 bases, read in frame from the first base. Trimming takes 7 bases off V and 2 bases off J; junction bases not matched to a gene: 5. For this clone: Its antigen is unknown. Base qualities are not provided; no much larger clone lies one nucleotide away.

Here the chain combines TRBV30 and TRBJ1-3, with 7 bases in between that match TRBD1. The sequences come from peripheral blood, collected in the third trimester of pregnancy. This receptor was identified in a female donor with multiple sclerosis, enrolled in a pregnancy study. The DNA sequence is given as TGTGCCTTAACCAGGGGGACTGGAAACACCATATATTTT. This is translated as CALTRGTGNTIYF.